The 11 T cell receptor beta chains presented below share a single source sample, sequenced in a study of blood T cell repertoires in COVID-19. Sequencing was performed with immunoSEQ multiplex PCR; in TCRdb, only in-frame clones are kept and a portion is missing. The sample lists 250,000 to 300,000 clones, about nine tenths occurring once. Sequencing input: peripheral blood. These receptors came from a woman aged 45-65 years who had recovered from COVID-19.

V gene TRBV7-2 combines with J gene TRBJ1-1; D ambiguous. V was pared by 3 bases and J by 1 base, with 9 bases between. CDR1 and CDR2 from the germline V gene are SGHTA and FQGNSA. The CDR3 consists of 14 residues. CDR3 sequence reads: CASSFSPQNTEAFF. The CDR3 DNA is TGTGCCAGCAGCTTTAGTCCGCAGAACACTGAAGCTTTCTTT.

This chain connects TRBV7-2 to TRBJ2-1; D is possibly TRBD2 (5 bases). This CDR3 has 15 amino acids. Germline-derived CDR1 and CDR2 are SGHTA and FQGNSA. V shed 1 base and J shed 6 bases, with 13 bases lying between them. CDR3 amino acids: CASSLGTSVGNEQFF. In DNA form, the CDR3 reads TGTGCCAGCAGCTTAGGAACTAGTGTAGGCAATGAGCAGTTCTTC.

V usage is TRBV12-3 or TRBV12-4 and J usage is TRBJ1-3; D not certain. There are 11 residues in the CDR3. Trimming took 8 bases from V and 12 from J, leaving 14 bases between them. The DNA of the CDR3 is TGTGCCAGCTTTCGGCCGGGGAACATATATTTT. Its protein is CASFRPGNIYF.

V gene TRBV19 combines with J gene TRBJ1-5; the D gene is possibly TRBD1 (6 bases). The length of the CDR3 is 15 residues. CDR1 and CDR2 from the germline V gene are LNHDA and SQIVND (reference sequence). Deletions cut 2 bases from V and 1 base from J, with 9 bases between. CDR3 in amino acids: CASSINGGSNQPQHF. DNA of the CDR3: TGTGCCAGTAGTATAAATGGGGGCAGCAATCAGCCCCAGCATTTT.

This clone has just a few counts. This chain connects TRBV6-4 to TRBJ2-3; no reliable D call. V gave up 3 bases and J gave up 0 bases, with 10 bases separating them. CDR1 and CDR2 from the germline V gene are MRHNA and SNTAGT. The CDR3 extends over 15 amino acids. The DNA of the CDR3 is TGTGCCAGCAGTGAAGACACTTCTAGCACAGATACGCAGTATTTT. This gives the protein CASSEDTSSTDTQYF.

The V and J genes are TRBV28 and TRBJ2-7; 8 bases align to TRBD2. Trimming removed 5 bases from V and 5 bases from J; junction bases left unmatched: 11. The germline V gene encodes CDR1 MDHEN and CDR2 SYDVKM. The CDR3 has 15 amino acids. The CDR3 DNA reads as TGTGCCAGCAGTCCGCAGACCTGGACTAGCCACGAGCAGTACTTC. Translated: CASSPQTWTSHEQYF.

V usage is TRBV12-3 or TRBV12-4 and J usage is TRBJ1-1, with D unclear. V lost 3 bases, J lost 6 bases, and 8 bases lay in between. This CDR3 is built from 12 residues. Here the CDR3 reads CASSFVFAEAFF. The CDR3 nucleotides are TGTGCCAGCAGTTTCGTCTTCGCTGAAGCTTTCTTT.

The chain carries TRBV6-2 or TRBV6-3 and TRBJ1-1; D not certain. CDR3 size: 12 residues. CDR1 and CDR2 from the germline V gene are MNHEY and SVGEGT. V shed 6 bases and J shed 1 base, with 6 bases lying between them. This CDR3 is CASSRQNTEAFF. The CDR3 region has the DNA TGTGCCAGCAGCCGACAGAACACTGAAGCTTTCTTT.

There are many counts of this clone. V usage is TRBV14 and J usage is TRBJ1-2; D is uncertain. This CDR3 is 14 amino acids long. Trimming cost V 1 base and J 1 base, with 7 bases left between them. CDR1 and CDR2 (germline): SGHDN, FVKESK. CDR3 bases: TGTGCCAGCAGCCAAGTCGCAGTTAACTATGGCTACACCTTC. Its translation is CASSQVAVNYGYTF.

The V and J genes are TRBV24-1 and TRBJ2-1, with 7 bases matching TRBD2. CDR1 and CDR2 from the germline V gene are KGHDR and SFDVKD. This CDR3 region has 18 residues. Germline trimming cut 4 bases from V and 5 bases from J; bases unmatched to any gene: 16. As DNA, the CDR3 is TGTGCCACCAGTGACCGCAGGAGAGGCGGGAGTGCTCACAATGAGCAGTTCTTC. This translates into CATSDRRRGGSAHNEQFF.

The CDR3 region has the DNA TGTGCCAGTAGTATCCCGGTGAGAGAGACACTAGCCCACACTGAAGCTTTCTTT. It translates to CASSIPVRETLAHTEAFF. The V call is TRBV19, the J call TRBJ1-1; D unclear. Trimming left V 3 bases short and J 3 bases short, with 23 bases between. Looked up from germline, CDR1 is LNHDA and CDR2 is SQIVND (reference sequence). There are 18 residues in the CDR3.